This TCR beta chain was captured by sequencing in a study of vaccination effects on CD4 cells after COVID-19. Notes on the study in general: Infection- and vaccine-induced clones contracted markedly late after vaccination.

Looked up from germline, CDR1 is SGHTA and CDR2 is FQGNSA. Trimming stripped 1 base from V and 4 bases from J, with 14 bases between. The CDR3 totals 16 residues. Produced via immunoSEQ multiplex PCR; TCRdb's table is partial and in-frame only. This repertoire shows under 85,000 clones, 60% to 80% found once; its top ten account for 0.85% to 1.3%. Antigen-specific CD4+ T cells expanded by the ViraFEST assay with viral peptide pools were then sequenced. Subsequent to a culture period of more than 8 days, CD4+ T cells were isolated. The participants, recipients of two vaccine doses, got either BNT162b2 or mRNA-1273. People in the vaccine group had not been infected with SARS-CoV-2 before, and their nucleocapsid antibodies were negative. Cultivation was performed at a few million PBMC per well with 9 to 10 IU/ml IL-2 and approximately 10 ug/ml peptides added. The count of this clone is one. Antigen: not known.

The chain employs TRBV7-2 and TRBJ2-1; D not resolved. The receptor's source is a human donor who received a COVID-19 vaccine. The sample consisted of CD4+ T cells from PBMCs cultured with HCoV-OC43 spike peptides, taken after COVID-19 vaccination. Subset specified: HCoV-OC43 spike overlapping peptide pool stimulation. The CDR3 reads CASSLGPPTAYNEQFF. As DNA, the CDR3 is TGTGCCAGCAGCTTAGGTCCTCCCACAGCTTACAATGAGCAGTTCTTC.